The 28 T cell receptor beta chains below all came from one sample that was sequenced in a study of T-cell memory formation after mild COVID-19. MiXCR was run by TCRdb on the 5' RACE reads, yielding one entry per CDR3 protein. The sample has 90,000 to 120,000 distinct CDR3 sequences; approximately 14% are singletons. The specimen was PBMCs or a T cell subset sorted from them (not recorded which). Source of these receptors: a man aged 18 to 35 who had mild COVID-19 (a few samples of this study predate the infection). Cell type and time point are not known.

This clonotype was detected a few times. CDR3 bases: TGTGCCAGCAGTGAAGCCGAACTCAATGAGCAGTTCTTC. The encoded protein is CASSEAELNEQFF. The rearrangement joins TRBV6-1 to TRBJ2-1; D gene uncertain. Looked up from germline, CDR1 is MNHNS and CDR2 is SASEGT. Trimming took off 0 bases at V and 6 bases at J, with 6 bases between the two ends. This CDR3 is 13 amino acids long.

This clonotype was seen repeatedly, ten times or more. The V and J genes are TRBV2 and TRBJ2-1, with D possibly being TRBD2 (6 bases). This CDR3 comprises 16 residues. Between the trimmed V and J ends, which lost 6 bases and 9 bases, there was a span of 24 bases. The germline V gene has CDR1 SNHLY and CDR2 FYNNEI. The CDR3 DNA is TGTGCCAGCAGCGGAACCTGGGACTGGTCTGGGGGTGAGCAGTTCTTC. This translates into CASSGTWDWSGGEQFF.

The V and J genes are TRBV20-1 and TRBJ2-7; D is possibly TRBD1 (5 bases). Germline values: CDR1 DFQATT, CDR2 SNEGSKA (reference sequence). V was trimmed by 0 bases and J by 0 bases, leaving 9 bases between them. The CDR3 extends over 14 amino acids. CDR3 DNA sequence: TGCAGTGCTAGAGAGCAGGGCAGCTCCTACGAGCAGTACGTC. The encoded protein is CSAREQGSSYEQYV.

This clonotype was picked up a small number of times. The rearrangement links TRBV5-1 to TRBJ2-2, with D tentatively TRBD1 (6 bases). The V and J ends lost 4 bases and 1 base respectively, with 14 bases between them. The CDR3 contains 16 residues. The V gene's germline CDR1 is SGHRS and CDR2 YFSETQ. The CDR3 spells CASSLNRVWNTGELFF. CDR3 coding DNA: TGCGCCAGCAGCCTAAACAGGGTTTGGAACACCGGGGAGCTGTTTTTT.

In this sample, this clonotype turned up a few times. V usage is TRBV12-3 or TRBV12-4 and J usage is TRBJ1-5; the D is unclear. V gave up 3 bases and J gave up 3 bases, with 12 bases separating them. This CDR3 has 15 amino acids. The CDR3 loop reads CASSLSDGTNQPQHF. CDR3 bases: TGTGCCAGCAGTTTGAGTGACGGCACCAATCAGCCCCAGCATTTT.

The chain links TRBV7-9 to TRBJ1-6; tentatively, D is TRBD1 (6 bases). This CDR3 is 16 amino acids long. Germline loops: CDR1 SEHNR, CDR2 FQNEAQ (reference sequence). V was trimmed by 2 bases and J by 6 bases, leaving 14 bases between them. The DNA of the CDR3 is TGTGCCAGCAGCTTACTGGGGGGACATCCTAATTCACCCCTCCACTTT. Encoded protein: CASSLLGGHPNSPLHF.

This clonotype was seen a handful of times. The CDR3 nucleotides are TGTGCCAGTGCCGGGACAGATTATAGCAATCAGCCCCAGCATTTT. This encodes CASAGTDYSNQPQHF. The rearrangement uses TRBV19 and TRBJ1-5; 7 positions match TRBD1. V lost 8 bases, J lost 0 bases, and 7 bases stayed unmatched. Germline V gene lookup returns CDR1 LNHDA and CDR2 SQIVND (reference sequence). The CDR3 loop spans 15 amino acids.

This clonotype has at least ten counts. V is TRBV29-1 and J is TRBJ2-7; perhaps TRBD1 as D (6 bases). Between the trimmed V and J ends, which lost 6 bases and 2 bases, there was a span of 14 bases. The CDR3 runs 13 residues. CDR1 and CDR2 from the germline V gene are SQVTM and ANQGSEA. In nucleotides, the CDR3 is TGCAGCGTAGTTACTGAGGGGGCCTACGAGCAGTACTTC. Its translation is CSVVTEGAYEQYF.

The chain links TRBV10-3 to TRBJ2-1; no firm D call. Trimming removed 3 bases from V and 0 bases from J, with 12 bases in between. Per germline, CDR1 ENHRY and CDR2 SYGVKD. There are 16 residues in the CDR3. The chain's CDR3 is CAISEVQRSSYNEQFF. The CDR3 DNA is TGTGCCATCAGTGAAGTCCAGAGGAGCTCCTACAATGAGCAGTTCTTC.

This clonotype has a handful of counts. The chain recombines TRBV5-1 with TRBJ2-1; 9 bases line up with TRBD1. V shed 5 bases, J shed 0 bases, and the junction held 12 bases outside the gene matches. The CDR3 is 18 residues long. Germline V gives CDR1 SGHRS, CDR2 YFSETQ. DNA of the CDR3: TGCGCCAGCAGGCGAACAGGGGGCCGAGTCAGCTCCTACAATGAGCAGTTCTTC. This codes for CASRRTGGRVSSYNEQFF.

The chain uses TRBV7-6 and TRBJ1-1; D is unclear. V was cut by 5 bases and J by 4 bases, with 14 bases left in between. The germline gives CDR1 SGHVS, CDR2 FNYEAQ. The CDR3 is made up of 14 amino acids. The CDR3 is CASSPSEGSTEAFF. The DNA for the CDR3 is TGTGCCAGCAGCCCGTCGGAGGGTTCCACTGAAGCTTTCTTT.

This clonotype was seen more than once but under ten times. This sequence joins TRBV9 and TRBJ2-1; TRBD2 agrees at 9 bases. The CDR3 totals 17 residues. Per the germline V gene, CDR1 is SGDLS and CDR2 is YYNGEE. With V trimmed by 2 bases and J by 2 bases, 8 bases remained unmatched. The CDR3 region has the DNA TGTGCCAGCAGCGTCGGGTCTAGCGGGGCTCCCTACAATGAGCAGTTCTTC. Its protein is CASSVGSSGAPYNEQFF.

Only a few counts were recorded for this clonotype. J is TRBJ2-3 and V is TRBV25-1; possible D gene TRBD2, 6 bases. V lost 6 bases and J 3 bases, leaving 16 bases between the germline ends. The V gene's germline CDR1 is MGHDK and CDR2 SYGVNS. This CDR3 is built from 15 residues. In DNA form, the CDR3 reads TGTGCCAGCAGCTCTAGCGTGGAGAGAACAGATACGCAGTATTTT. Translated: CASSSSVERTDTQYF.

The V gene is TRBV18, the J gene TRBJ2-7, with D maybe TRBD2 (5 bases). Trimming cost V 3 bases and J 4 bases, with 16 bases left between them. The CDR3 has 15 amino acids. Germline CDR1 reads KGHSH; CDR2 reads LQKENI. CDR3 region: CASSPLTDREYEQYV. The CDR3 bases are TGTGCCAGCTCACCCTTGACCGATAGGGAGTACGAGCAGTACGTC.

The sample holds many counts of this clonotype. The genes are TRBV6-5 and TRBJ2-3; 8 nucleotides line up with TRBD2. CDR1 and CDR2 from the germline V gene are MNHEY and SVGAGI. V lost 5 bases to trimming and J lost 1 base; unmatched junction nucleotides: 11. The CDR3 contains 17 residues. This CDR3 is CASSRPLGAGGTDTQYF. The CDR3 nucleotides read TGTGCCAGCAGTCGTCCCCTGGGAGCGGGGGGCACAGATACGCAGTATTTT.

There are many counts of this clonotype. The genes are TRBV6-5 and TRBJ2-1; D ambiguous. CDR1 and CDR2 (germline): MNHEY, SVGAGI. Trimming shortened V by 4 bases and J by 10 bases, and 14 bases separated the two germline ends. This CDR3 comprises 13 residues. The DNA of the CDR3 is TGTGCCAGCAGTTTGAGTGAGAAAGGAGAGCAGTTCTTC. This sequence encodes CASSLSEKGEQFF.

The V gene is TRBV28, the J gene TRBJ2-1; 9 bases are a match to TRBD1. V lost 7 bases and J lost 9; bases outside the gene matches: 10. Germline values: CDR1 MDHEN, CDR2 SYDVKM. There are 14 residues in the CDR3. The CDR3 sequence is CASTMTGGMGEQFF. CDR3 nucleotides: TGTGCCAGCACTATGACAGGGGGAATGGGTGAGCAGTTCTTC.

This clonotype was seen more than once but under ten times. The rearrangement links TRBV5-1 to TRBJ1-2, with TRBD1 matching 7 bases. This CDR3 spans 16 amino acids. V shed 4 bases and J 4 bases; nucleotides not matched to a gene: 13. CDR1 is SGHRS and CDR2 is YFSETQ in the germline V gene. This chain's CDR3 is CASSPGRVTGAYGYTF. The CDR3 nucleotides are TGCGCCAGCAGCCCCGGGAGGGTCACAGGGGCCTATGGCTACACCTTC.

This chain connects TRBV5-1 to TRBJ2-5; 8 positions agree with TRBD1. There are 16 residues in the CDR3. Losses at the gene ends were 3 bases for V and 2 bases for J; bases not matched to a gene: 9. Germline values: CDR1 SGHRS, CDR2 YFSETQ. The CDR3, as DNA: TGCGCCAGCAGCTCAATCCGACGGACAGGGCAAGAGACCCAGTACTTC. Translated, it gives CASSSIRRTGQETQYF.

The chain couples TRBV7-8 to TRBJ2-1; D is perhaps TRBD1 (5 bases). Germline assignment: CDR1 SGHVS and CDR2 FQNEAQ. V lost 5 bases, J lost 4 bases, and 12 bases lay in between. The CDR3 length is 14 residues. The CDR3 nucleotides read TGTGCCAGCAGCCCCAGCGCAGGGTACAATGAGCAGTTCTTC. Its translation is CASSPSAGYNEQFF. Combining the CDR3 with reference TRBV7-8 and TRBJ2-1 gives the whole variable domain GAGVSQSPRYKVAKRGQDVALRCDPISGHVSLFWYQQALGQGPEFLTYFQNEAQLDKSGLPSDRFFAERPEGSVSTLKIQRTQQEDSAVYLCASSPSAGYNEQFFGPGTRLTVL.

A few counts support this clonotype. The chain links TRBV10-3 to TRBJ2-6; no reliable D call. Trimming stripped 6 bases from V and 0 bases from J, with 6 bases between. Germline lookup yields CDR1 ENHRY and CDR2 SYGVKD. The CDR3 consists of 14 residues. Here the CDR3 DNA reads TGTGCCATCAGGGACGGCTCTGGGGCCAACGTCCTGACTTTC. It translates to CAIRDGSGANVLTF.

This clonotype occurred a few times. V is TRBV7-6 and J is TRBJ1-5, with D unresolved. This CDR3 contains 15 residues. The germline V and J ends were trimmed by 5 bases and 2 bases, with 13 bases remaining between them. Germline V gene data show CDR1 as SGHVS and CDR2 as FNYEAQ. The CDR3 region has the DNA TGTGCCAGCAGCCTCATAGAGGATGGCAATCAGCCCCAGCATTTT. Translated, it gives CASSLIEDGNQPQHF.

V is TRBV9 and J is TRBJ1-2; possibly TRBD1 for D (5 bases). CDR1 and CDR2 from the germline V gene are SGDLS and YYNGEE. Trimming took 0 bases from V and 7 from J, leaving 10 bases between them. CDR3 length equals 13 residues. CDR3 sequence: CASSVAGLGGYTF. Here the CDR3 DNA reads TGTGCCAGCAGCGTAGCAGGGTTGGGTGGCTACACCTTC.

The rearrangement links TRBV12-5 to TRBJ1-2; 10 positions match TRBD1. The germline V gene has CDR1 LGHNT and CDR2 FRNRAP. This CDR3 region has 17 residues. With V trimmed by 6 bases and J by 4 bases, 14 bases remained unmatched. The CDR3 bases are TGTGCTAGTGGCCCCGGGACAGGGGAATTCTTAATCTATGGCTACACCTTC. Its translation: CASGPGTGEFLIYGYTF.

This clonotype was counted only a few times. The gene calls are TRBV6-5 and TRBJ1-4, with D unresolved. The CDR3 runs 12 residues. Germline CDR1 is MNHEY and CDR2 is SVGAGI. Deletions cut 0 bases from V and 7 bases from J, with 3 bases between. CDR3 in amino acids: CASSYSREKLFF. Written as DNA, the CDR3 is TGTGCCAGCAGTTACTCGCGTGAAAAACTGTTTTTT.

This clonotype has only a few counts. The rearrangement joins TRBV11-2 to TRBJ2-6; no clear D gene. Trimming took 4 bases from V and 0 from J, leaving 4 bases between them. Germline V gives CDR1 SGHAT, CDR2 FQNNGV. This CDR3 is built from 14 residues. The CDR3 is CASSSYSGANVLTF. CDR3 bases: TGTGCCAGCAGCTCGTACTCTGGGGCCAACGTCCTGACTTTC. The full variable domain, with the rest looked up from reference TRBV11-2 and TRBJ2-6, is EAGVAQSPRYKIIEKRQSVAFWCNPISGHATLYWYQQILGQGPKLLIQFQNNGVVDDSQLPKDRFSAERLKGVDSTLKIQPAKLEDSAVYLCASSSYSGANVLTFGAGSRLTVL.

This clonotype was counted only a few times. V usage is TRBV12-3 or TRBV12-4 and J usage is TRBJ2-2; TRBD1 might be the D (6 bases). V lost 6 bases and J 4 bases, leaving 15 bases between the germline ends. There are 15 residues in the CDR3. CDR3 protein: CASSPGVVGTGELFF. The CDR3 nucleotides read TGTGCCAGCAGCCCAGGGGTTGTTGGCACCGGGGAGCTGTTTTTT.

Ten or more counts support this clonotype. This CDR3 reads CASSVRTGGRQPQHF. CDR3 DNA sequence: TGTGCCAGCAGCGTACGGACAGGGGGCCGTCAGCCCCAGCATTTT. This chain connects TRBV7-6 to TRBJ1-5; 11 bases align to TRBD1. Germline CDR1 reads SGHVS; CDR2 reads FNYEAQ. The V segment lost 5 bases and the J segment 6 bases; nucleotides outside the gene matches: 6. CDR3 length: 15 amino acids.